One and the same sample provided the 8 T cell receptor beta chains below, sequenced in a study of blood T cells in healthy people across ages. A J-beta primer mix and a sample-barcoded 5' primer were used in a second PCR of roughly 7 to 12 cycles. A single record per CDR3 protein comes from TCRdb applying MiXCR to the 5' RACE reads. Of about 620,000 distinct CDR3 sequences in the sample, more than 20% are singletons; the top ten hold roughly 3.4%. Sequences were obtained from blood. The source of these receptors is a man in his 70s in good health.

In regard to this clonotype: This could be a read error, since a much larger clone is one nucleotide away. This chain uses TRBV20-1 with TRBJ1-1; possibly TRBD1 for D (5 bases). V lost 5 bases to trimming and J lost 1 base, with 8 bases between them. Per the germline V gene, CDR1 is DFQATT and CDR2 is SNEGSKA (reference sequence). The CDR3 is 12 residues long. CDR3 in amino acids: CSAFDRNTEAFF. For the CDR3, the DNA is TGCAGTGCTTTCGACAGGAACACTGAAGCTTTCTTT.

This clonotype was observed a few times. This chain uses TRBV7-2 with TRBJ2-1; 10 nucleotides match TRBD2. In germline, CDR1 is SGHTA, CDR2 FQGNSA. J was trimmed by 6 bases and V by 1 base; bases with no gene match: 6. The CDR3 is 16 residues long. The CDR3: CASSLVSLAGVNEQFF. CDR3 bases: TGTGCCAGCAGCTTAGTAAGTCTAGCGGGAGTCAATGAGCAGTTCTTC.

This clonotype has only a few counts. This chain links TRBV6-2 or TRBV6-3 with TRBJ2-1; TRBD1 agrees at 9 bases. This CDR3 region has 14 residues. The junction had 9 bases not matched to a gene; V was cut back by 6 bases and J by 9 bases. Germline values: CDR1 MNHEY, CDR2 SVGEGT. The CDR3 here is CASRGDRVVAEQFF. CDR3 DNA: TGTGCCAGCAGGGGGGACAGGGTAGTTGCTGAGCAGTTCTTC.

This clonotype occurred a few times. This chain joins TRBV12-3 or TRBV12-4 and TRBJ1-4; 8 positions match TRBD1. This CDR3 region has 15 residues. V lost 6 bases and J lost 10; bases outside the gene matches: 13. DNA for the CDR3: TGTGCCAGCAGCCGGGCACAGGGGGTTATAGCAAAACTGTTTTTT. It specifies CASSRAQGVIAKLFF.

The J gene is TRBJ2-2, the V gene TRBV6-5, with D perhaps TRBD1 or TRBD2 (5 bases each). V was pared by 2 bases and J by 7 bases, with 11 bases between. This CDR3 comprises 14 residues. CDR1 and CDR2 from the germline V gene are MNHEY and SVGAGI. The CDR3, as DNA: TGTGCCAGCAGTTACCGAGGGGTGAGCGGGGAGCTGTTTTTT. Encoded protein: CASSYRGVSGELFF.

This clonotype was counted between two and nine times. The chain links TRBV5-5 to TRBJ2-3; TRBD2 aligns across 10 bases. The CDR3 loop spans 16 amino acids. The V gene's germline CDR1 is SGHKS and CDR2 YYEKEE (reference sequence). Trimming took 4 bases from V and 6 from J; bases not matched to a gene: 11. This CDR3 reads CASSLEGLARSDTQYF. The CDR3, as DNA: TGTGCCAGCAGCCTGGAGGGACTAGCGCGGTCCGATACGCAGTATTTT.

This clonotype has only a few counts. The genes are TRBV4-3 and TRBJ2-4; 9 bases match TRBD1. Trimming took 1 base from V and 8 from J; bases not matched to a gene: 6. CDR1 and CDR2 (germline): LGHNA, YSLEER. The CDR3 is made up of 15 amino acids. CDR3 in DNA: TGCGCCAGCAGCCAAGGAGGGGACAGGGAGGACATTCAGTACTTC. Residues: CASSQGGDREDIQYF.

The V call is TRBV5-1, the J call TRBJ2-1; D remains ambiguous. V lost 0 bases and J 5 bases, leaving 15 bases between the germline ends. Germline CDR1 and CDR2: SGHRS and YFSETQ. CDR3 length equals 16 residues. The CDR3 sequence: CASSLAGPIPDNEQFF. The CDR3 nucleotides are TGCGCCAGCAGCTTGGCCGGCCCTATCCCAGACAATGAGCAGTTCTTC.